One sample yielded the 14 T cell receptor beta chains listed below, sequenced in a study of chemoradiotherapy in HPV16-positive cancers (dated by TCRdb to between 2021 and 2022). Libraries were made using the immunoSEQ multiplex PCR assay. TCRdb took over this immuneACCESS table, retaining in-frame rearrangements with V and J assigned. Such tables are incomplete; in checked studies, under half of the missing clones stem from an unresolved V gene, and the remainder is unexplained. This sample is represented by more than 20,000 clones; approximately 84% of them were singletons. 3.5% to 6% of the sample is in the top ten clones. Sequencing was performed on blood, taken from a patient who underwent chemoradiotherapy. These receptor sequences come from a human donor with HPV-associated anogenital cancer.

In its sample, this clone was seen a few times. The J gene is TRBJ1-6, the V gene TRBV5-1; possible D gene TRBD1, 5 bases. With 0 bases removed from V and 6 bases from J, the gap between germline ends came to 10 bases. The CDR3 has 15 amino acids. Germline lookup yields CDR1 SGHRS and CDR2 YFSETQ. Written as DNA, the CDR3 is TGCGCCAGCAGCTTGGGGGGCGGGAGTAATTCACCCCTCCACTTT. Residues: CASSLGGGSNSPLHF. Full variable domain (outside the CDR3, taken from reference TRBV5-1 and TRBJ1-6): KAGVTQTPRYLIKTRGQQVTLSCSPISGHRSVSWYQQTPGQGLQFLFEYFSETQRNKGNFPGRFSGRQFSNSRSEMNVSTLELGDSALYLCASSLGGGSNSPLHFGNGTRLTVT.

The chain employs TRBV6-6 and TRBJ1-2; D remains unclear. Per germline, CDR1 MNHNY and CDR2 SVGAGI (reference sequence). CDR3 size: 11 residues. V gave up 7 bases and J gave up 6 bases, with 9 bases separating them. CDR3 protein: CASTQRDGYTF. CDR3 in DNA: TGTGCCAGCACCCAAAGGGATGGCTACACCTTC.

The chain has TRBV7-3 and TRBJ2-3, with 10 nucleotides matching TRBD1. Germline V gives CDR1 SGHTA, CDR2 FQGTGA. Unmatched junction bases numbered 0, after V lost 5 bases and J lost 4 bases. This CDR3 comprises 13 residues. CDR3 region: CASSDRGPDTQYF. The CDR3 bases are TGTGCCAGCAGCGACAGGGGGCCAGATACGCAGTATTTT.

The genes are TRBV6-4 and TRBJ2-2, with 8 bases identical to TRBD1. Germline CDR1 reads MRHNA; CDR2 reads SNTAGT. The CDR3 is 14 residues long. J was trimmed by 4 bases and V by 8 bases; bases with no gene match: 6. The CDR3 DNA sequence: TGTGCCAGCGGACAGGGACATAGCACCGGGGAGCTGTTTTTT. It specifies CASGQGHSTGELFF.

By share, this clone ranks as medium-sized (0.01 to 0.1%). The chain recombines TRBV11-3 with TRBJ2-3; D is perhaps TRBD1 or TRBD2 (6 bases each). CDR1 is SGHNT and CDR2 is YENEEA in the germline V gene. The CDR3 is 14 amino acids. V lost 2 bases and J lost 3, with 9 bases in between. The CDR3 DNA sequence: TGTGCCAGCAGCTTATGGGGGGCGACAGATACGCAGTATTTT. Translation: CASSLWGATDTQYF.

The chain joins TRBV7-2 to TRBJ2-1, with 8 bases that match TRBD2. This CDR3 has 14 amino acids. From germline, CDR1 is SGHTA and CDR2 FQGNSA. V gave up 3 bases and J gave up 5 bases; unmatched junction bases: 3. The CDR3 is CASSLGGLDNEQFF. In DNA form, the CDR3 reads TGTGCCAGCAGCTTGGGGGGACTAGACAATGAGCAGTTCTTC. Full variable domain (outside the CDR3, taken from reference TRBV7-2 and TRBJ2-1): GAGVSQSPSNKVTEKGKDVELRCDPISGHTALYWYRQSLGQGLEFLIYFQGNSAPDKSGLPSDRFSAERTGGSVSTLTIQRTQQEDSAVYLCASSLGGLDNEQFFGPGTRLTVL.

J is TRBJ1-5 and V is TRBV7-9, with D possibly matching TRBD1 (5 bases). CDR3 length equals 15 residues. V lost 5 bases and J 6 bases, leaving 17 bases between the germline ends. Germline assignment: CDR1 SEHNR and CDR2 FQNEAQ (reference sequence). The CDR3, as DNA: TGTGCCAGCAGCCCCGGGACGGGTCCGGGTCAGCCCCAGCATTTT. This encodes CASSPGTGPGQPQHF. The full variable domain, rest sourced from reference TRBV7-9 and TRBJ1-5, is DTGVSQNPRHKITKRGQNVTFRCDPISEHNRLYWYRQTLGQGPEFLTYFQNEAQLEKSRLLSDRFSAERPKGSFSTLEIQRTEQGDSAMYLCASSPGTGPGQPQHFGDGTRLSIL.

CDR3 DNA: TGCGCCAGCAGCTTCCGGGCCGGCTTTGAGGGTGAAAAACTGTTTTTT. It codes for CASSFRAGFEGEKLFF. V is TRBV4-3 and J is TRBJ1-4; D ambiguous. V lost 5 bases and J 7 bases, leaving 20 bases between the germline ends. Germline CDR1 reads LGHNA; CDR2 reads YSLEER. This CDR3 is 16 amino acids long.

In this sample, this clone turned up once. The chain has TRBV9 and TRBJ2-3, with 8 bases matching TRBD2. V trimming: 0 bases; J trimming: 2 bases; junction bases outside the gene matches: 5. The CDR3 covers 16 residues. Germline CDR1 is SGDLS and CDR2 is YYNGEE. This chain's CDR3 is CASSVEGLGFTDTQYF. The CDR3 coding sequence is TGTGCCAGCAGCGTAGAGGGACTAGGGTTCACAGATACGCAGTATTTT.

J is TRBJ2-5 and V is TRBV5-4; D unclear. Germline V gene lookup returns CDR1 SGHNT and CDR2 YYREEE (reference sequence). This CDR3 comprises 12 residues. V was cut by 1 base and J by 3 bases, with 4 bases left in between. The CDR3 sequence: CASSLSEETQYF. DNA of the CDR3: TGTGCCAGCAGCTTGAGCGAAGAGACCCAGTACTTC.

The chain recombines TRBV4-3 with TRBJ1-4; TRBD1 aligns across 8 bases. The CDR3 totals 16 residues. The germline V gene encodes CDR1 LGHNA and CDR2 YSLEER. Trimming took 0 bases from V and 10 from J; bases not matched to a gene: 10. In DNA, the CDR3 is TGCGCCAGCAGCCAAGAAGGTCGGGACAGGCAGTCAAAACTGTTTTTT. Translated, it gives CASSQEGRDRQSKLFF.

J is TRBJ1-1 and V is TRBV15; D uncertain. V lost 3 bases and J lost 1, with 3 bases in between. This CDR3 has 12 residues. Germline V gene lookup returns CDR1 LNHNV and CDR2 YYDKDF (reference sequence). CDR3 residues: CATSSQNTEAFF. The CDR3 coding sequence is TGTGCCACCAGCAGTCAGAACACTGAAGCTTTCTTT.

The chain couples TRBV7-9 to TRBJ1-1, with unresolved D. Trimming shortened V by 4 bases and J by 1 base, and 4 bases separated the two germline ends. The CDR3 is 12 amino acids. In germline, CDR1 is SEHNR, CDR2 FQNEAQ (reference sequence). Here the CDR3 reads CASSYSNTEAFF. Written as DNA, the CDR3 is TGTGCCAGCAGCTATTCGAACACTGAAGCTTTCTTT.

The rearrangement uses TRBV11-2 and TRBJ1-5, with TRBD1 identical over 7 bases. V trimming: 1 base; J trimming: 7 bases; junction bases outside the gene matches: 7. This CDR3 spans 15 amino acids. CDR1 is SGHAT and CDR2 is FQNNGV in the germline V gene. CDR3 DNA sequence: TGTGCCAGCAGCTTAGGGAGACAGGGAGGGCAGCCCCAGCATTTT. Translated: CASSLGRQGGQPQHF. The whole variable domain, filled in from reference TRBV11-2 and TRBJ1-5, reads EAGVAQSPRYKIIEKRQSVAFWCNPISGHATLYWYQQILGQGPKLLIQFQNNGVVDDSQLPKDRFSAERLKGVDSTLKIQPAKLEDSAVYLCASSLGRQGGQPQHFGDGTRLSIL.